Listed below are T cell receptor beta chains from one sample, sequenced in a study of cytomegalovirus exposure and HLA in healthy donors. The method was immunoSEQ multiplex PCR; TCRdb's version includes in-frame clones alone and lacks a portion of them. The sample records some 260,000 clones, more than 85% being singletons. Input material: PBMCs. The receptors shown here come from a man aged 18-30 years in good health and CMV-seropositive. CDR3s include the opening cysteine and the closing phenylalanine or tryptophan. The D gene is left open where the match is weak. Some rows mark clone size as missing; the rest say once, few, many or name a class of expanded clone.

V gene: TRBV28; clone size: once; J gene: TRBJ1-3; D gene: .; CDR3 length: 14; CDR3 DNA: TGTGCCAGCAGTTTGGTGGGCTCTGGAAACACCATATATTTT; CDR3 protein: CASSLVGSGNTIYF
V gene: TRBV11-1; clone size: .; J gene: TRBJ2-4; D gene: TRBD1; CDR3 length: 15; CDR3 DNA: TGTGCCAGCAGCCCACGGGACAGGGGGGAGGACATTCAGTACTTC; CDR3 protein: CASSPRDRGEDIQYF
V gene: TRBV19; clone size: few; J gene: TRBJ1-2; D gene: .; CDR3 length: 15; CDR3 DNA: TGTGCCAGTATCCCCCAGGGGCGACGGGGCTATGGCTACACCTTC; CDR3 protein: CASIPQGRRGYGYTF
V gene: TRBV7-2; clone size: .; J gene: TRBJ2-1; D gene: .; CDR3 length: 15; CDR3 DNA: TGTGCCAGCAGACAGACCGGAACCCTCTACAATGAGCAGTTCTTC; CDR3 protein: CASRQTGTLYNEQFF
V gene: TRBV5-4; clone size: .; J gene: TRBJ2-2; D gene: .; CDR3 length: 15; CDR3 DNA: TGTGCCAGCAGCTTGGCCAGCGCGAACACCGGGGAGCTGTTTTTT; CDR3 protein: CASSLASANTGELFF
V gene: TRBV7-8; clone size: .; J gene: TRBJ2-1; D gene: .; CDR3 length: 15; CDR3 DNA: TGTGCCAGCACCCAATTCAAGGCCACACAGAATGAGCAGTTCTTC; CDR3 protein: CASTQFKATQNEQFF
V gene: TRBV6-5; clone size: .; J gene: TRBJ2-3; D gene: .; CDR3 length: 13; CDR3 DNA: TGTGCCAGCAGTTACGGGGGCCCGGATACGCAGTATTTT; CDR3 protein: CASSYGGPDTQYF
V gene: TRBV6-6; clone size: .; J gene: TRBJ2-7; D gene: TRBD2; CDR3 length: 14; CDR3 DNA: TGTGCCAGCAGCCGACTAGCGGAGGGGGGAGAGCAGTACTTC; CDR3 protein: CASSRLAEGGEQYF
V gene: TRBV5-6; clone size: .; J gene: TRBJ1-2; D gene: .; CDR3 length: 13; CDR3 DNA: TGTGCCAGCAGCTTGCATACAGGGTATGGCTACACCTTC; CDR3 protein: CASSLHTGYGYTF
V gene: TRBV6-5; clone size: .; J gene: TRBJ2-1; D gene: TRBD2; CDR3 length: 15; CDR3 DNA: TGTGCCAGCAGTTACCAAGCGGGAGAAATAGATGAGCAGTTCTTC; CDR3 protein: CASSYQAGEIDEQFF
V gene: TRBV4-1; clone size: .; J gene: TRBJ2-7; D gene: .; CDR3 length: 14; CDR3 DNA: TGCGCCAGCAGCCTCGGCCATTTCTCCTACGAGCAGTACTTC; CDR3 protein: CASSLGHFSYEQYF
V gene: TRBV5-1; clone size: once; J gene: TRBJ2-7; D gene: .; CDR3 length: 16; CDR3 DNA: TGCGCCAGCAGCTTGGGATACGGGGCCAGGTCCTACGAGCAGTACTTC; CDR3 protein: CASSLGYGARSYEQYF
V gene: TRBV18; clone size: .; J gene: TRBJ1-2; D gene: TRBD1; CDR3 length: 16; CDR3 DNA: TGTGCCAGCTCGCGGGACAGTGGCCTCTCTAACTATGGCTACACCTTC; CDR3 protein: CASSRDSGLSNYGYTF
V gene: TRBV7-2; clone size: .; J gene: TRBJ1-4; D gene: .; CDR3 length: 14; CDR3 DNA: TGTGCCAGCAGCTACAGACCGACTAATGAAAAACTGTTTTTT; CDR3 protein: CASSYRPTNEKLFF
V gene: TRBV29-1; clone size: .; J gene: TRBJ2-3; D gene: TRBD2; CDR3 length: 13; CDR3 DNA: TGCAGCGTGACTAGCGGGTCGACAGATACGCAGTATTTT; CDR3 protein: CSVTSGSTDTQYF
V gene: TRBV27; clone size: .; J gene: TRBJ2-3; D gene: .; CDR3 length: 15; CDR3 DNA: TGTGCCAGCAGTCCCCCCGGACTCTTCACAGATACGCAGTATTTT; CDR3 protein: CASSPPGLFTDTQYF
V gene: TRBV5-1; clone size: .; J gene: TRBJ1-4; D gene: .; CDR3 length: 15; CDR3 DNA: TGCGCCAGCAGCTTAGACAGAAAAGGCGGCGAAAAACTGTTTTTT; CDR3 protein: CASSLDRKGGEKLFF
V gene: TRBV29-1; clone size: .; J gene: TRBJ2-2; D gene: .; CDR3 length: 13; CDR3 DNA: TGCAGCGTTGAACAGGTGATCACCGGGGAGCTGTTTTTT; CDR3 protein: CSVEQVITGELFF
V gene: TRBV6-1; clone size: .; J gene: TRBJ2-3; D gene: .; CDR3 length: 14; CDR3 DNA: TGTGCCAGCACATTGGGAGGAAGCACAGATACGCAGTATTTT; CDR3 protein: CASTLGGSTDTQYF
V gene: TRBV28; clone size: .; J gene: TRBJ1-5; D gene: .; CDR3 length: 16; CDR3 DNA: TGTGCCAGCAGAACCCTGGGGTTCGGACAAAATCAGCCCCAGCATTTT; CDR3 protein: CASRTLGFGQNQPQHF
V gene: TRBV11-3; clone size: .; J gene: TRBJ2-1; D gene: .; CDR3 length: 14; CDR3 DNA: TGTGCCAGCAGCTTGGGCGGCCTAAACAATGAGCAGTTCTTC; CDR3 protein: CASSLGGLNNEQFF
V gene: TRBV30; clone size: .; J gene: TRBJ1-1; D gene: .; CDR3 length: 12; CDR3 DNA: TGTGCCTGGAGGGCCGTCGGTACTGAAGCTTTCTTT; CDR3 protein: CAWRAVGTEAFF
V gene: TRBV30; clone size: .; J gene: TRBJ1-1; D gene: TRBD1; CDR3 length: 13; CDR3 DNA: TGTGCCTGGAGAGGTCAGGGGGCGAGATTGGCTTTCTTT; CDR3 protein: CAWRGQGARLAFF
V gene: TRBV7-6; clone size: .; J gene: TRBJ2-1; D gene: TRBD2; CDR3 length: 17; CDR3 DNA: TGTGCCAGCAGCCCCACACTAGCGGAGAGCTCCTACAATGAGCAGTTCTTC; CDR3 protein: CASSPTLAESSYNEQFF
V gene: TRBV5-6; clone size: .; J gene: TRBJ2-2; D gene: TRBD1; CDR3 length: 16; CDR3 DNA: TGTGCCAGCAGCCCCGGGCGACAGGGGAACACCGGGGAGCTGTTTTTT; CDR3 protein: CASSPGRQGNTGELFF
V gene: TRBV27; clone size: .; J gene: TRBJ2-4; D gene: .; CDR3 length: 15; CDR3 DNA: TGTGCCAGCAGTTTAGGAACGGGCCCTCAATACATTCAGTACTTC; CDR3 protein: CASSLGTGPQYIQYF
V gene: TRBV6-1; clone size: .; J gene: TRBJ1-3; D gene: TRBD1; CDR3 length: 16; CDR3 DNA: TGTGCCAGCAGTGTAACAGGGGTGGGCTCTGGAAACACCATATATTTT; CDR3 protein: CASSVTGVGSGNTIYF
V gene: TRBV25-1; clone size: .; J gene: TRBJ2-7; D gene: .; CDR3 length: 11; CDR3 DNA: TGTGCCAGCACAAACGGGTACGAGCAGTACTTC; CDR3 protein: CASTNGYEQYF
V gene: TRBV5-1; clone size: .; J gene: TRBJ1-3; D gene: .; CDR3 length: 15; CDR3 DNA: TGCGCCAGCAGCTTGGTAACAGCACCAGGAAACACCATATATTTT; CDR3 protein: CASSLVTAPGNTIYF
V gene: TRBV2; clone size: .; J gene: TRBJ1-3; D gene: TRBD1; CDR3 length: 15; CDR3 DNA: TGTGCCAGCAGCGTGGGACAGGGTGGGGGAAACACCATATATTTT; CDR3 protein: CASSVGQGGGNTIYF
V gene: TRBV2; clone size: once; J gene: TRBJ1-5; D gene: .; CDR3 length: 14; CDR3 DNA: TGTGCCAGCAGCCCTGACAGGTACAATCAGCCCCAGCATTTT; CDR3 protein: CASSPDRYNQPQHF
V gene: TRBV5-1; clone size: .; J gene: TRBJ2-3; D gene: TRBD2; CDR3 length: 19; CDR3 DNA: TGCGCCAGCAGCTTGGGACTAGCGGGAGGAGCTAAAAGCACAGATACGCAGTATTTT; CDR3 protein: CASSLGLAGGAKSTDTQYF
V gene: TRBV6-5; clone size: .; J gene: TRBJ2-7; D gene: TRBD1; CDR3 length: 15; CDR3 DNA: TGTGCCAGCAGGAGGGACAGGGAGGTCACCTACGAGCAGTACTTC; CDR3 protein: CASRRDREVTYEQYF
V gene: TRBV28; clone size: .; J gene: TRBJ1-1; D gene: .; CDR3 length: 13; CDR3 DNA: TGTGCCAGCAGTTTTCGCCCGAACACTGAAGCTTTCTTT; CDR3 protein: CASSFRPNTEAFF
V gene: TRBV5-1; clone size: .; J gene: TRBJ2-7; D gene: TRBD1; CDR3 length: 16; CDR3 DNA: TGCGCCAGCAGCTTGGGGAGACAGGGCGGAACCTACGAGCAGTACTTC; CDR3 protein: CASSLGRQGGTYEQYF
V gene: TRBV27; clone size: .; J gene: TRBJ2-1; D gene: .; CDR3 length: 15; CDR3 DNA: TGTGCCAGCAGTCCCCCCGTTCCTTCTGGGAATGAGCAGTTCTTC; CDR3 protein: CASSPPVPSGNEQFF
V gene: TRBV5-1; clone size: .; J gene: TRBJ2-3; D gene: .; CDR3 length: 15; CDR3 DNA: TGCGCCAGCGTCCGGGTTAGTAGCGACACAGATACGCAGTATTTT; CDR3 protein: CASVRVSSDTDTQYF
V gene: TRBV7-9; clone size: few; J gene: TRBJ1-1; D gene: .; CDR3 length: 14; CDR3 DNA: TGTGCCAGCGGCCGGGGATTGGGGATCGCTGAAGCTTTCTTT; CDR3 protein: CASGRGLGIAEAFF
V gene: TRBV5-1; clone size: .; J gene: TRBJ1-1; D gene: .; CDR3 length: 15; CDR3 DNA: TGCGCCAGCAGCTCGTCCTACAGGGAAGGCACTGAAGCTTTCTTT; CDR3 protein: CASSSSYREGTEAFF
V gene: TRBV14; clone size: .; J gene: TRBJ1-1; D gene: .; CDR3 length: 13; CDR3 DNA: TGTGCCAGCCAGGGGACCATGAACACTGAAGCTTTCTTT; CDR3 protein: CASQGTMNTEAFF
V gene: TRBV7-8; clone size: .; J gene: TRBJ1-2; D gene: .; CDR3 length: 15; CDR3 DNA: TGTGCCAGCAGCTTATTTAGTACAGGAATATATGGCTACACCTTC; CDR3 protein: CASSLFSTGIYGYTF
V gene: TRBV5-6; clone size: .; J gene: TRBJ2-1; D gene: .; CDR3 length: 15; CDR3 DNA: TGTGCCAGCAGCTCCGGGACTCACGAAGGCAATGAGCAGTTCTTC; CDR3 protein: CASSSGTHEGNEQFF
V gene: TRBV5-1; clone size: .; J gene: TRBJ2-3; D gene: .; CDR3 length: 17; CDR3 DNA: TGCGCCAGCAGCTTGGACTACCGGGGGCGATTAGAAGATACGCAGTATTTT; CDR3 protein: CASSLDYRGRLEDTQYF
V gene: TRBV9; clone size: .; J gene: TRBJ1-5; D gene: .; CDR3 length: 14; CDR3 DNA: TGTGCCAGCAGCGTAGGAGGTATCAATCAGCCCCAGCATTTT; CDR3 protein: CASSVGGINQPQHF
V gene: TRBV5-4; clone size: once; J gene: TRBJ1-2; D gene: .; CDR3 length: 15; CDR3 DNA: TGTGCCAGCAGCTTGGTGGGCAGGAACTCATATGGCTACACCTTC; CDR3 protein: CASSLVGRNSYGYTF
V gene: TRBV10-3; clone size: .; J gene: TRBJ2-2; D gene: TRBD1; CDR3 length: 14; CDR3 DNA: TGTGCCATCAGCGGGACAGGGACCGCCGGGGAGCTGTTTTTT; CDR3 protein: CAISGTGTAGELFF